This T cell receptor beta chain came from a study of shared clonotypes between healthy human individuals (dated by TCRdb to the early 2020s). About the study as a whole: The cohort included a few men and a couple of women between 18 and 49 years of age. For each donor, CD4 naive and CD4 memory were each run on three plates, CD8 naive on two plates, and CD8 memory on one plate. To estimate repertoire size and how much clonotype sharing occurs between individuals, the study deeply sequenced the blood TCR repertoires of several healthy adults. To increase sequencing depth and limit assay-specific biases, TCR repertoire library preparation and sequencing were carried out by different laboratories using diverse techniques. Each donor's leukapheresis produced roughly between about 0.9 and 9.5 billion PBMCs.

Donors were healthy HIV-negative adults with no recently reported acute infections or vaccinations. Every donor was a Caucasian adult living in Nashville, Tennessee, USA. CD4+ T cells were enriched by magnetic negative selection; naive cells were then positively selected on CD45RA, and the negative fraction formed the memory subset. Blood was obtained by leukapheresis, after which PBMCs were separated by Ficoll-Histopaque density gradient centrifugation and cryopreserved in liquid nitrogen vapor phase. Analytical flow cytometry was used to check the purity and quantity of each magnetically sorted T cell population. From each sorted fraction, genomic DNA was isolated and quantified by UV absorbance on a Nanodrop 2000c. The germline V gene provides CDR1 MDHEN and CDR2 SYDVKM. The V and J ends are trimmed by 6 bases and 7 bases, leaving 19 bases between them. The CDR3 goes from the cysteine to the phenylalanine over 16 residues. Here the CDR3 DNA is all that survives: 48 bases in frame from base 1.

Using the deep immunoSEQ assay, TCR CDR3 regions were amplified from genomic DNA by multiplex PCR. For each cell subset, the extracted genomic DNA was distributed evenly across all wells of several immunoSEQ 96-well plates, and each plate served as one replicate. For sorted subsets, each replicate PCR was loaded with about 200 ng genomic DNA, equivalent to approximately 27,000 T cell genomes. The purified libraries were quantified using a Qubit 3.0 fluorometer, sized with a Bioanalyzer 2100, and then quantified again using the KAPA Library Quantification kit. Every immunoSEQ 96-well plate was sequenced on a separate single-read 150-cycle Illumina NextSeq 550 flow cell. Turning to the authors' computational methods: Because only junctional sequences without quality scores were contained in the immunoSEQ output, filtering matching that applied to full-length reads could not be performed. Sequences were annotated with PyIR, a Python wrapper for IgBLAST v1.9, and V/J genes and CDR3 were assigned using IMGT germline references. Reads were filtered out if the reads had weak V/J assignments (E-value above 1e-6), no CDR3, stop codons, out-of-frame junctions, or ambiguous translated residues. V3J clonotypes were defined by identical inferred V gene, J gene, and CDR3 amino acid sequence. Percentage overlap between repertoires was calculated by dividing the number of shared unique clonotypes by the size of the smaller repertoire. Repertoire richness was assessed with RTK rarefaction, the Chao1 estimator, and Recon v2.1 estimates of unobserved clonotypes. OLGA was used to compute generation probabilities for all TCRbeta clonotypes that the gDNA method yielded from four donors. TCRdb took this table from immuneACCESS and kept in-frame rearrangements with V and J called. Such tables lack part of the clones; where checked against another copy, unresolved V genes explain under half of the gap, and the rest is unexplained. From that table come the V and J calls and clone size; the DNA was used to work out D and trimming. Recorded for this sample are around 1 million clones; approximately 80% of them occurred a single time. Roughly 1.5% of the sample comes from the top ten.

Worth noting for this clone: Its antigen is currently not known. Base quality data are lacking; no much larger clone is found one base away.

Overall study results and their limits: Naive subsets generally had larger estimated clonotype richness than memory subsets did. When several donors were compared, the shared fraction of clonotypes was approximately 5% for naive CD4, more than 3% for naive CD8, 2.3% for memory CD4, and less than 0.45% for memory CD8. Sampling was restricted to blood, and TCR repertoires in tissues likely differ from the TCR repertoires found in blood. Incomplete sequencing was indicated by rarefaction of sorted-subset datasets, despite the large sequencing depth. Pairwise subsampling indicated that sequencing depth was expected to affect the degree of clonotype sharing among donors. Because the study included a small number of donors, the genetic and exposure-history diversity represented was limited. Clonotypes shared by all four sorted-subset donors showed higher generation probabilities than non-shared clonotypes.

Recombination joined TRBV28 with TRBJ1-6; possibly the D gene is TRBD1, per 5 matching bases. Sequencing input: memory CD4+ T cells sorted from blood. The cell subset or site label on this specimen signifies: CD45RA-negative fraction. The receptor was derived from a man between 18 and 35 years old in good health. The sequenced DNA: TGTGCCAGCAGCGCGACCGGCAGGGAACGGAATTCACCCCTCCACTTT. Its protein reads: CASSATGRERNSPLHF.